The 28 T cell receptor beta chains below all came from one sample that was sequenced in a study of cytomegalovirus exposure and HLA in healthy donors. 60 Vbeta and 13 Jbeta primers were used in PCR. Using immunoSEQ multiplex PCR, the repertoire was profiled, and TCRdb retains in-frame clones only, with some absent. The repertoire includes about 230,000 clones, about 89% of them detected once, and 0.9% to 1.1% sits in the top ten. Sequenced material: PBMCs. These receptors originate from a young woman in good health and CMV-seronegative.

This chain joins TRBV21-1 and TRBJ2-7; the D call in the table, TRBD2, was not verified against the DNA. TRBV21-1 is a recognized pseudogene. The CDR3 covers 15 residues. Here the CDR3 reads CASSNATGVTYEQYF. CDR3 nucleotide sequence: TGTGCCAGCAGCAACGCAACGGGGGTAACCTACGAGCAGTACTTC.

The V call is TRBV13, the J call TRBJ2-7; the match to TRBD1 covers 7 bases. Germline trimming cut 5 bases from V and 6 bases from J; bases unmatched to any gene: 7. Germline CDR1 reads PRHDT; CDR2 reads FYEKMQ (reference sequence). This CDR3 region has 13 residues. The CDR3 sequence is CASSETGVGEQYF. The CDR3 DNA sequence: TGTGCCAGCAGCGAAACAGGGGTCGGCGAGCAGTACTTC.

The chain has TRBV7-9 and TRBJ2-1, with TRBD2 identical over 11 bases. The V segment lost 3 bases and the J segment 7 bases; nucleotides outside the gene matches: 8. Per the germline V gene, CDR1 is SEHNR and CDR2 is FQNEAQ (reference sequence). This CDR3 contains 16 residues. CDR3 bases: TGTGCCAGCAGCTTCCGGAGCACTAGCGGGAGAAATGAGCAGTTCTTC. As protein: CASSFRSTSGRNEQFF.

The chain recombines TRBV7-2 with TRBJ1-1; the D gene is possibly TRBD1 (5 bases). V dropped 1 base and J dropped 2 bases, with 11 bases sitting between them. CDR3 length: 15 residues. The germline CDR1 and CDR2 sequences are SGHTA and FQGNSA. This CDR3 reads CASSLDWGPNTEAFF. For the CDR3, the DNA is TGTGCCAGCAGCTTAGACTGGGGCCCAAACACTGAAGCTTTCTTT.

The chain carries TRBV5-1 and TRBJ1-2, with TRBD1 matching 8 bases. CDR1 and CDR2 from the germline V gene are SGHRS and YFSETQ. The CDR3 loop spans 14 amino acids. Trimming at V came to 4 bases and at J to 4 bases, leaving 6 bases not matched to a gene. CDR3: CASSRTTGVYGYTF. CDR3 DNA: TGCGCCAGCAGCAGAACGACAGGGGTCTATGGCTACACCTTC.

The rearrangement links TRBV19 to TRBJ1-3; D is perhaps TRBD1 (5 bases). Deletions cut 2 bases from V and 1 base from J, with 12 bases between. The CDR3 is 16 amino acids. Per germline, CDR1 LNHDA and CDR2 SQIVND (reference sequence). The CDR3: CASSIIPTASGNTIYF. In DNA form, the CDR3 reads TGTGCCAGTAGTATAATCCCGACAGCGTCTGGAAACACCATATATTTT.

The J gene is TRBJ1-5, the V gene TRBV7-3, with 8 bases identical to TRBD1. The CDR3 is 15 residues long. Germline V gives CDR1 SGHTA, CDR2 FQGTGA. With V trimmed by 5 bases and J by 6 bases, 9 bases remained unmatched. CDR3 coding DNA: TGTGCCAGCAGCCCTGGGACAGGAGGACGTCAGCCCCAGCATTTT. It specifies CASSPGTGGRQPQHF. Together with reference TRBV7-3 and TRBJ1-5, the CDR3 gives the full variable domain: GAGVSQTPSNKVTEKGKYVELRCDPISGHTALYWYRQSLGQGPEFLIYFQGTGAADDSGLPNDRFFAVRPEGSVSTLKIQRTERGDSAVYLCASSPGTGGRQPQHFGDGTRLSIL.

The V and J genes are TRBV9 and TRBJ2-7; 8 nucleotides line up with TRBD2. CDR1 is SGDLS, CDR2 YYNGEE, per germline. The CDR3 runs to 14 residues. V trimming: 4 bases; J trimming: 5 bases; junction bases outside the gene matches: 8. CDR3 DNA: TGTGCCAGCAGCACGGGACTAGGTCTCAACGAGCAGTACTTC. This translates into CASSTGLGLNEQYF.

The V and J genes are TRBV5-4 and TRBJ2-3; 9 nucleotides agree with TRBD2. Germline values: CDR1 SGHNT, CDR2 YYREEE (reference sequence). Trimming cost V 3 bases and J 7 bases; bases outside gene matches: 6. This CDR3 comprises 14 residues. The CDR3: CASSWTSAYNTQYF. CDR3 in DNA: TGTGCCAGCAGCTGGACTAGCGCCTATAATACGCAGTATTTT. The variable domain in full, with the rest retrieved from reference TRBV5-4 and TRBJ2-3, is ETGVTQSPTHLIKTRGQQVTLRCSSQSGHNTVSWYQQALGQGPQFIFQYYREEENGRGNFPPRFSGLQFPNYSSELNVNALELDDSALYLCASSWTSAYNTQYFGPGTRLTVL.

CDR3 DNA sequence: TGCGCCAGCAGCAGGGGGACAGGTGAGACTGAAGCTTTCTTT. Its translation: CASSRGTGETEAFF. The gene calls are TRBV5-1 and TRBJ1-1; 8 nucleotides agree with TRBD1. The CDR3 loop spans 14 amino acids. Germline-derived CDR1 and CDR2 are SGHRS and YFSETQ. V was pared by 4 bases and J by 5 bases, with 7 bases of the junction left unmatched. Drawing the rest from reference TRBV5-1 and TRBJ1-1, the complete variable domain is KAGVTQTPRYLIKTRGQQVTLSCSPISGHRSVSWYQQTPGQGLQFLFEYFSETQRNKGNFPGRFSGRQFSNSRSEMNVSTLELGDSALYLCASSRGTGETEAFFGQGTRLTVV.

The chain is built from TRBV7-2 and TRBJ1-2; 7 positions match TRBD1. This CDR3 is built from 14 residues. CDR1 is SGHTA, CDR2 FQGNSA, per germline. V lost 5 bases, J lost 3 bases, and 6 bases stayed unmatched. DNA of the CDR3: TGTGCCAGCAGCCTAATCGGGACAGACTATGGCTACACCTTC. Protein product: CASSLIGTDYGYTF.

The CDR3 DNA reads TGTGCCAGCTCACCGGAGGGATCTGGAAACACCATATATTTT. It specifies CASSPEGSGNTIYF. The chain uses TRBV18 and TRBJ1-3, with unresolved D. From germline, CDR1 is KGHSH and CDR2 LQKENI. CDR3 length equals 14 residues. V lost 3 bases, J lost 1 base, and 7 bases lay in between.

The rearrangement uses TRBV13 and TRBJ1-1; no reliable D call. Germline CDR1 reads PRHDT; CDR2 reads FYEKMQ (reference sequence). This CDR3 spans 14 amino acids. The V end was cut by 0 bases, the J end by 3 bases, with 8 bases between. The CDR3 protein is CASSLGGRHTEAFF. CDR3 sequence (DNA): TGTGCCAGCAGCTTAGGGGGCAGGCACACTGAAGCTTTCTTT.

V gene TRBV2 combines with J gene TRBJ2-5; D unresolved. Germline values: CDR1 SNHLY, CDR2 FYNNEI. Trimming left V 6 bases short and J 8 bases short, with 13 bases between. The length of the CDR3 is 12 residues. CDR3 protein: CASSPQTRTQYF. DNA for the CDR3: TGTGCCAGCAGCCCTCAGACTCGCACCCAGTACTTC. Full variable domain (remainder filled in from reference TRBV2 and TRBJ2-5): EPEVTQTPSHQVTQMGQEVILRCVPISNHLYFYWYRQILGQKVEFLVSFYNNEISEKSEIFDDQFSVERPDGSNFTLKIRSTKLEDSAMYFCASSPQTRTQYFGPGTRLLVL.

CDR3 nucleotides: TGTGCCAGCAGCGGGACAGCCGGGAAGTACTTC. It yields the protein CASSGTAGKYF. This rearrangement joins TRBV14 to TRBJ2-7; 7 bases match TRBD1. Germline V gene sequence: CDR1 SGHDN, CDR2 FVKESK. V was pared by 5 bases and J by 11 bases, with 6 bases of the junction left unmatched. The CDR3 covers 11 residues.

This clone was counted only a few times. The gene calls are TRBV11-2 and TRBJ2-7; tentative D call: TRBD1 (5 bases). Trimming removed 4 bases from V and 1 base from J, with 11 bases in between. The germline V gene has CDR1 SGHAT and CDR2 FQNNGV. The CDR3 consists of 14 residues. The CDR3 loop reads CASSSRVGSYEQYF. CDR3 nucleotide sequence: TGTGCCAGCAGCTCCAGGGTCGGGTCCTACGAGCAGTACTTC.

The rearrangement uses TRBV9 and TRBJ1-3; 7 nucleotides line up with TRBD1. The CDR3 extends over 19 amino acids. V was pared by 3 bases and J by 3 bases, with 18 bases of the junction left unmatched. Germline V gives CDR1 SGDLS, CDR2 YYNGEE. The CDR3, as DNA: TGTGCCAGCAGCGGGAAACCGGGACAGCACAATTCGTTTGGAAACACCATATATTTT. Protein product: CASSGKPGQHNSFGNTIYF.

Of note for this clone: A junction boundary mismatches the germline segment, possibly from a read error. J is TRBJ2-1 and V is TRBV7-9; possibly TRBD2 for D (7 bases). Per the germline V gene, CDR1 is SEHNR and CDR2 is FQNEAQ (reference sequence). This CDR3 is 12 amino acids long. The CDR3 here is CSSSLRGGRLVF. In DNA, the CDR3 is TGTTCCAGCAGCTTAAGGGGGGGGAGATTGGTCTTC.

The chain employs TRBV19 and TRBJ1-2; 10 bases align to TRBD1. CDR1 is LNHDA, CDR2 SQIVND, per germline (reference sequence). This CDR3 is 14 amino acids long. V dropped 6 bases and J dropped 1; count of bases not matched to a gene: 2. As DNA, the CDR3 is TGTGCCAGTAGCAGGGACAGGGGTAACTATGGCTACACCTTC. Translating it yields CASSRDRGNYGYTF.

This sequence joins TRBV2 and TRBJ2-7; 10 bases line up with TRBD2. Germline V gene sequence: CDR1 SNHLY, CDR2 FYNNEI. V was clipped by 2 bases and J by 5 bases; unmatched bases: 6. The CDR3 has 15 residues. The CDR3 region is CASSELAGEIHEQYF. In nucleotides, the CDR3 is TGTGCCAGCAGTGAACTAGCGGGAGAGATCCACGAGCAGTACTTC.

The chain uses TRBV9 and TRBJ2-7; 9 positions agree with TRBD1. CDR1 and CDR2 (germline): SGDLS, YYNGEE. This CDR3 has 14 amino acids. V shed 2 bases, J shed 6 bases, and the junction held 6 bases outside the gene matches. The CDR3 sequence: CASSVGTGRREQYF. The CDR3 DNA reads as TGTGCCAGCAGCGTCGGGACAGGGAGGCGCGAGCAGTACTTC. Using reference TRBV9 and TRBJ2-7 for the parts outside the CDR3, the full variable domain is DSGVTQTPKHLITATGQRVTLRCSPRSGDLSVYWYQQSLDQGLQFLIQYYNGEERAKGNILERFSAQQFPDLHSELNLSSLELGDSALYFCASSVGTGRREQYFGPGTRLTVT.

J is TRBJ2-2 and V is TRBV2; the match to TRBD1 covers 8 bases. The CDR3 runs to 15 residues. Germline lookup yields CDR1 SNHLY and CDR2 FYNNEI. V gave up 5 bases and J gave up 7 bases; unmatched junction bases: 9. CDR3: CASSPRQGAIGELFF. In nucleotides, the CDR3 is TGTGCCAGCAGTCCTAGGCAGGGGGCGATCGGGGAGCTGTTTTTT.

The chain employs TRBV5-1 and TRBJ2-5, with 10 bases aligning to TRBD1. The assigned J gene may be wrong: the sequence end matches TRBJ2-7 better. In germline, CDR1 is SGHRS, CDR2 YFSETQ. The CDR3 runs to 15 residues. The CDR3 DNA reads TGCGCCAGCAGCATGGACAGGGGGGCCTCCTACGAGCAGTACTTC. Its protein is CASSMDRGASYEQYF.

Written as DNA, the CDR3 is TGTGCCAGCAGTAGTAGGACTAGCGGGAGTGGAGAGACCCAGTACTTC. Translating it yields CASSSRTSGSGETQYF. The chain has TRBV27 and TRBJ2-5; 13 bases align to TRBD2. The CDR3 sequence is 16 residues long. Germline lookup yields CDR1 MNHEY and CDR2 SMNVEV (reference sequence). With V trimmed by 5 bases and J by 4 bases, 7 bases remained unmatched.

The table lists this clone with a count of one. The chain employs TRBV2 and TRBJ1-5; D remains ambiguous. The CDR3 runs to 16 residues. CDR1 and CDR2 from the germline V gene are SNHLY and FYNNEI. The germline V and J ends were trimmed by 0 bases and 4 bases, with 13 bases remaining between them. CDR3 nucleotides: TGTGCCAGCAGTGAAGCGCGACACAGATCTAATCAGCCCCAGCATTTT. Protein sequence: CASSEARHRSNQPQHF.

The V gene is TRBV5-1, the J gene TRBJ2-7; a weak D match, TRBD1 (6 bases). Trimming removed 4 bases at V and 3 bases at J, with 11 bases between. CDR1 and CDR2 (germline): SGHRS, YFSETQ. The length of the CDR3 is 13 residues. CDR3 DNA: TGCGCCAGCAGCAAGGACAGTGTCTACGAGCAGTACTTC. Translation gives CASSKDSVYEQYF.

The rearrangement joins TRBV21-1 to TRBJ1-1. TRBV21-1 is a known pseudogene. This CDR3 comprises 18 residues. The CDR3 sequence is CASSKAYGGSFPNTEAFF. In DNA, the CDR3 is TGTGCCAGCAGCAAGGCTTATGGGGGGAGTTTCCCGAACACTGAAGCTTTCTTT.

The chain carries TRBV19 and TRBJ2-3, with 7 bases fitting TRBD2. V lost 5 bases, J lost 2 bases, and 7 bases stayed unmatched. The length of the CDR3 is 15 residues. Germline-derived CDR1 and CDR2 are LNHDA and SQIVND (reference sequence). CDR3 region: CASSPSRGTTDTQYF. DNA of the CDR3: TGTGCCAGTAGTCCATCGCGGGGGACCACAGATACGCAGTATTTT.